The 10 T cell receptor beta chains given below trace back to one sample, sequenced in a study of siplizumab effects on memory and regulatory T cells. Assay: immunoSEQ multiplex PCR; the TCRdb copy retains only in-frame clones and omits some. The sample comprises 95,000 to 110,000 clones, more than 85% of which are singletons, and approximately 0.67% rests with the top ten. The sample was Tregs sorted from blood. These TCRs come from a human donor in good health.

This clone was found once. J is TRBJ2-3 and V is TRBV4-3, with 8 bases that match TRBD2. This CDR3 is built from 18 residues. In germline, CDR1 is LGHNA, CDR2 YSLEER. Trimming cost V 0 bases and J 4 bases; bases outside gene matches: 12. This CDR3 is CASSQEISSGRSADTQYF. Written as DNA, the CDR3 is TGCGCCAGCAGCCAAGAAATTTCGAGCGGGAGAAGCGCAGATACGCAGTATTTT.

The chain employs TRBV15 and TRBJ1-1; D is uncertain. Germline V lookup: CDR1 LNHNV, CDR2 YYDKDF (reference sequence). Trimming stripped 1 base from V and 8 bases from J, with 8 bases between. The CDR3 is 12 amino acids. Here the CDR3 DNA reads TGTGCCACCAGCAGAGTGGGCTTCGAAGCTTTCTTT. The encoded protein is CATSRVGFEAFF.

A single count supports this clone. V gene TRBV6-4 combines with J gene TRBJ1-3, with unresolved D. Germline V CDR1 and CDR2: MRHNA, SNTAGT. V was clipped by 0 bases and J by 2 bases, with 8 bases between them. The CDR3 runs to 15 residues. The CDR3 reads CASSDSRRTGNTIYF. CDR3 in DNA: TGTGCCAGCAGTGACTCTAGGCGGACTGGAAACACCATATATTTT.

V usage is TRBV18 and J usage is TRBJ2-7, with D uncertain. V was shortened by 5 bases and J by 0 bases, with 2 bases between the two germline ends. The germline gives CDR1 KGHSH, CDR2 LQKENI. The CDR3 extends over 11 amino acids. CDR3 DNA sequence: TGTGCCAGCTCAGCCTCCTACGAGCAGTACTTC. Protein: CASSASYEQYF.

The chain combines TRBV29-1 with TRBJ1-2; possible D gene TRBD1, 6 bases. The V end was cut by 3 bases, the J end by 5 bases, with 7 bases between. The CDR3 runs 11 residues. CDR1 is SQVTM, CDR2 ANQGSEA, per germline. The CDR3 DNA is TGCAGCGTTGACCAGGGGTATGGCTACACCTTC. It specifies CSVDQGYGYTF.

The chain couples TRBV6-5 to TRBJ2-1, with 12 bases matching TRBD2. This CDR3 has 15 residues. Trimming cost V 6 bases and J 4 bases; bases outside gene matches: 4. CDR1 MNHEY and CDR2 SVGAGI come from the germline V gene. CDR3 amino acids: CASSSGLAGYNEQFF. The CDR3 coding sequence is TGTGCCAGCAGCTCAGGACTAGCGGGGTACAATGAGCAGTTCTTC.

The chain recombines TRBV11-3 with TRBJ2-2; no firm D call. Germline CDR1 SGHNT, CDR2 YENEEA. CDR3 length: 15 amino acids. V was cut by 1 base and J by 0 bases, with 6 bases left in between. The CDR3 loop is CASSLVAANTGELFF. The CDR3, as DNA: TGTGCCAGCAGCTTAGTTGCAGCGAACACCGGGGAGCTGTTTTTT.

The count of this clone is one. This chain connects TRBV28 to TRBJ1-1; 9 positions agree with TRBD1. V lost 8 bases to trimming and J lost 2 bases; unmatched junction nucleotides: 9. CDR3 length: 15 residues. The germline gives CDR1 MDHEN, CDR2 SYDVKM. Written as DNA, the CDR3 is TGTGCCAGCTTCCCCGGGACAGGGTCAAACACTGAAGCTTTCTTT. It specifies CASFPGTGSNTEAFF. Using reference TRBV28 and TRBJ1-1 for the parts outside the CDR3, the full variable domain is DVKVTQSSRYLVKRTGEKVFLECVQDMDHENMFWYRQDPGLGLRLIYFSYDVKMKEKGDIPEGYSVSREKKERFSLILESASTNQTSMYLCASFPGTGSNTEAFFGQGTRLTVV.

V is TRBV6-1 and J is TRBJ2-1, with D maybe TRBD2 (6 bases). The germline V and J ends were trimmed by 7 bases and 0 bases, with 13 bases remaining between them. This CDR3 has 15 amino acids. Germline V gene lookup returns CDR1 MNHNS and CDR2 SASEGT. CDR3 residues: CASNLVGGSYNEQFF. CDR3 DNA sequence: TGTGCCAGCAATTTGGTGGGGGGCTCCTACAATGAGCAGTTCTTC.

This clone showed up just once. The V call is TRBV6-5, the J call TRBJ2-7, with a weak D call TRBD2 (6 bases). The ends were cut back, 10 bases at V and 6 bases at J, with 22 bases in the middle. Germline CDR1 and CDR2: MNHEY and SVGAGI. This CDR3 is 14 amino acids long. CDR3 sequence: CAILAGPRAVEQYF. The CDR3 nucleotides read TGTGCCATTTTGGCGGGGCCCAGGGCGGTCGAGCAGTACTTC.